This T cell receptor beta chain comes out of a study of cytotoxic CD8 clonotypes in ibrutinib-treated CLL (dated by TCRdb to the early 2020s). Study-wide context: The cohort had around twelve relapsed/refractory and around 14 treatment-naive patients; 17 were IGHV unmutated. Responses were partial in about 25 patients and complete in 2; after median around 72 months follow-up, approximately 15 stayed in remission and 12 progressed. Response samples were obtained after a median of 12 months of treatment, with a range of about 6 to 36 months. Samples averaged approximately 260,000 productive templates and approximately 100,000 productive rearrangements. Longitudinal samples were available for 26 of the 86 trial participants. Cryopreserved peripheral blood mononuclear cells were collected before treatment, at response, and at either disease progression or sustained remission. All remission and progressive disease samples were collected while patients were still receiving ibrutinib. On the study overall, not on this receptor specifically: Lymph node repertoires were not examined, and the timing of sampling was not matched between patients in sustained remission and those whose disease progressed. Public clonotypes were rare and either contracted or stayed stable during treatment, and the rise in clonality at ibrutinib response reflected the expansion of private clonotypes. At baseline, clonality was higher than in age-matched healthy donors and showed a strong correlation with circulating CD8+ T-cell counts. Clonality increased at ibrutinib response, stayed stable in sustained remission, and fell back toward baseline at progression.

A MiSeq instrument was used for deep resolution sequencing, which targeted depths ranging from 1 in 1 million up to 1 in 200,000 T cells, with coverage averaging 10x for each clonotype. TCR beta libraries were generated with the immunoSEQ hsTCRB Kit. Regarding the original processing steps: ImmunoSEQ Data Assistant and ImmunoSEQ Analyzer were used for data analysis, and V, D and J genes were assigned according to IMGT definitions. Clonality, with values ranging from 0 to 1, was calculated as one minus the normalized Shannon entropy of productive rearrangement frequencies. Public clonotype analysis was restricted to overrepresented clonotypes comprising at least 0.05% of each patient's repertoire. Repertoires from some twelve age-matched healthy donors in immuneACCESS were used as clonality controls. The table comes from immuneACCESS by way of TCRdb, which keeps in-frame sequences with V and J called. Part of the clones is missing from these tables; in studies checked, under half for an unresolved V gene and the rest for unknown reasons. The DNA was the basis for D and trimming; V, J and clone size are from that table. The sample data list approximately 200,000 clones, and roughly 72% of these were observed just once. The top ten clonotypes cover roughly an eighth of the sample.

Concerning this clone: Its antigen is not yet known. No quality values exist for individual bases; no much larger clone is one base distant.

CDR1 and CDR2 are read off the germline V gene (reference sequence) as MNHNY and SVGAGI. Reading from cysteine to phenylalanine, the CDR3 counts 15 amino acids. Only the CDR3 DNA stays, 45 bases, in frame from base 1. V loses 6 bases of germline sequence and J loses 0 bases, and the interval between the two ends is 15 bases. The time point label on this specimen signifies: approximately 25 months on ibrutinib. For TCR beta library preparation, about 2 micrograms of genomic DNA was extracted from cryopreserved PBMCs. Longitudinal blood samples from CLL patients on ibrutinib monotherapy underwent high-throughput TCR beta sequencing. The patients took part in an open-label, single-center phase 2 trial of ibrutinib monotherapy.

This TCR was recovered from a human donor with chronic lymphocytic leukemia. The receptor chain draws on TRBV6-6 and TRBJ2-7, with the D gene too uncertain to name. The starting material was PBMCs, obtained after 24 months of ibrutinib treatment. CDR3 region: CASRRQTISSYEQYF. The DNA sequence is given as TGTGCCAGCAGGCGCCAGACGATAAGCTCCTACGAGCAGTACTTC.